This TCR beta chain was found in a study of T cell repertoires in cytomegalovirus infection. For the study at large: CMV infection plus the matching HLA type was flagged by public TCR beta signatures.

General study results and limits: Cumulated frequencies of public TCR beta families served to identify carriers of CMV plus the relevant HLA.

This clonotype appeared many times. The antigen is undetermined. Deletions cut 5 bases from V and 6 bases from J, with 11 bases between. This CDR3 is 14 amino acids long. Per the germline V gene, CDR1 is SGHVS and CDR2 is FQNEAQ. TCRdb fed the reads into MiXCR, producing one record per CDR3 protein. The data show about 200,000 distinct CDR3 sequences, more than 9% seen once. This TCR derives from a human donor in good health (CMV status not recorded). Some clones in this sample may be carry-over from other donors' samples. Sequenced material: PBMCs. The chain couples TRBV7-8 to TRBJ1-6; no clear D. CDR3 residues: CASSLEGFNSPLHF. For the CDR3, the DNA is TGTGCCAGCAGCCTCGAAGGGTTTAATTCACCCCTCCACTTT.